This T cell receptor beta chain was captured in a study of T cell responses to AZD1222 COVID-19 vaccine. Findings and limits, study-wide: Donors were largely white British and mainly female; clonal diversity was possibly underestimated. The peak T cell response came first, and repertoires were sampled only after it. Baseline serostatus was positive in only six AZD1222 recipients.

V gave up 6 bases and J gave up 0 bases, with 9 bases separating them. The V gene's germline CDR1 is LGHDT and CDR2 YNNKEL (reference sequence). The CDR3 covers 14 residues. Only in-frame clones appear in the TCRdb table, and some are missing; sequencing was by immunoSEQ multiplex PCR. The sample holds fewer than 150,000 clones, about 92% seen once. Second-dose groups at about 4 or about 12 weeks were pooled. The table lists this clone with a few counts. Its antigen is not known. The chain recombines TRBV3-1 (or the pseudogene TRBV3-2) with TRBJ1-5, with D unresolved. The origin of this receptor is an adult who received the AZD1222 COVID-19 vaccine. The source material was peripheral blood, sampled 28 days after the second AZD1222 dose. DNA of the CDR3: TGTGCCAGCAGGCCGTCAAATAGCAATCAGCCCCAGCATTTT. It is translated as CASRPSNSNQPQHF.